This entry lists 5 T cell receptor beta chains sequenced from one sample in a study of post-analysis software for immune sequencing data. No antigen has been assigned to these receptors. cDNA libraries for TCR beta contained unique molecular identifiers. TCRdb itself ran the PCR reads through MiXCR, one entry per CDR3 protein. Of around 700,000 distinct CDR3 sequences in the sample, approximately 59% are singletons; the top ten hold about 11%. Regarding the study as a whole: About 5 TRBV segments were significantly more frequent in patients than in controls. TRBV5-6, TRBV5-1 and TRBV20-1 were among these segments.

The sequencing sample was made of blood. The receptors derive from a girl under 10 years old with multiple sclerosis.

This chain joins TRBV12-3 or TRBV12-4 and TRBJ2-3; D is possibly TRBD1 (5 bases). The length of the CDR3 is 14 residues. Trimming removed 5 bases at V and 4 bases at J, with 13 bases between. CDR3 coding DNA: TGTGCCAGCAGTGGGGCACTCTCGGCAGATACGCAGTATTTT. It translates to CASSGALSADTQYF.

Only a few counts were recorded for this clonotype. This chain uses TRBV10-3 with TRBJ2-5; D gene ambiguous. The germline V gene encodes CDR1 ENHRY and CDR2 SYGVKD. The V end was cut by 6 bases, the J end by 10 bases, with 18 bases between. This CDR3 contains 13 residues. The CDR3: CAISPGRGEVQYF. The CDR3 nucleotides are TGTGCCATCAGCCCCGGACGAGGAGAAGTCCAGTACTTC.

This chain links TRBV6-1 with TRBJ1-5; TRBD1 matches at 8 bases. Germline V gives CDR1 MNHNS, CDR2 SASEGT. Trimming took 6 bases from V and 6 from J; bases not matched to a gene: 13. This CDR3 has 16 amino acids. CDR3 sequence reads: CASSLALGQGGQPQHF. The DNA of the CDR3 is TGTGCCAGCAGCCTGGCCCTTGGACAGGGCGGTCAGCCCCAGCATTTT.

The V and J genes are TRBV20-1 and TRBJ1-5; no clear D gene. Germline V gene lookup returns CDR1 DFQATT and CDR2 SNEGSKA (reference sequence). The CDR3 length is 15 residues. Trimming left V 1 base short and J 0 bases short, with 10 bases between. The CDR3, as DNA: TGCAGTGCTAGAGGAGCCGGGTATAGCAATCAGCCCCAGCATTTT. Its translation is CSARGAGYSNQPQHF.

Only one count was recorded for this clonotype. The rearrangement uses TRBV7-9 and TRBJ2-4; the D gene is possibly TRBD1 (6 bases). The last part of the DNA fits TRBJ2-7 better; the J call may be wrong. Germline loops: CDR1 SEHNR, CDR2 FQNEAQ (reference sequence). The CDR3 is 15 amino acids. The CDR3 reads CASSPGPDRSYEQYF. For the CDR3, the DNA is TGTGCCAGCAGCCCCGGGCCGGACAGATCCTACGAGCAGTACTTC.